The rows below give T cell receptor beta chains drawn from one sample of a study of T cells in Graves' hyperthyroidism and ophthalmopathy. TCRdb itself ran the multiplex PCR reads through MiXCR, one entry per CDR3 protein. The data hold fewer than 400,000 distinct CDR3 sequences, with more than 12% observed a single time. Sequenced input: blood. The receptors come from a man between 45 and 60 years old with Graves' ophthalmopathy. Both conserved end residues are part of each CDR3. The D gene is left open where the match is weak. The size field is filled for only some rows; it gives once, few, many or a size class.

TRBJ2-1 | TRBV5-6 | - | - | CASSRTIYNEQFF | TGTGCCAGCAGTCGTACTATTTACAATGAGCAGTTCTTC
TRBJ1-1 | TRBV9 | - | - | CASSVQVGYTEAFF | TGTGCCAGCAGCGTGCAGGTCGGCTACACTGAAGCTTTCTTT
TRBJ2-2 | TRBV19 | - | - | CASSSFGGGELFF | TGTGCCAGTAGTTCTTTTGGCGGCGGGGAGCTGTTTTTT
TRBJ1-1 | TRBV19 | TRBD1 | many | CASTQKGQANTEAFF | TGTGCCAGTACCCAAAAGGGACAGGCCAACACTGAAGCTTTCTTT
TRBJ2-2 | TRBV5-1 | TRBD2 | many | CASSLTLAGGNTGELFF | TGCGCCAGCAGTCTGACACTAGCGGGAGGGAACACCGGGGAGCTGTTTTTT
TRBJ2-7 | TRBV3-1 | - | many | CASSPGTNYEQYF | TGTGCCAGCAGTCCCGGGACAAACTACGAGCAGTACTTC
TRBJ2-7 | TRBV7-9 | - | - | CASSLFNRRGGYEQYF | TGTGCCAGCAGCTTATTTAATCGCAGAGGGGGATACGAGCAGTACTTC
TRBJ2-5 | TRBV7-9 | TRBD2 | - | CASSLGSGLTDPGLAGVEQETQYF | TGTGCCAGCAGCTTAGGATCCGGCCTCACTGACCCGGGACTAGCGGGAGTAGAACAAGAGACCCAGTACTTC
TRBJ2-1 | TRBV5-1 | TRBD2 | many | CARSGMVSYNEQFF | TGCGCCAGGAGCGGGATGGTCTCCTACAATGAGCAGTTCTTC
TRBJ2-3 | TRBV28 | TRBD2 | few | CASQVSGSSDTQYF | TGTGCCAGCCAGGTCAGCGGGAGTTCAGATACGCAGTATTTT
TRBJ2-1 | TRBV6-2/TRBV6-3 | TRBD2 | - | CASRPPGLAGLGEQFF | TGTGCCAGCAGACCTCCGGGACTAGCGGGATTGGGTGAGCAGTTCTTC
TRBJ2-7 | TRBV7-9 | - | few | CASSPKGRNSYEQYF | TGTGCCAGCAGCCCAAAAGGACGGAACTCCTACGAGCAGTACTTC
TRBJ2-3 | TRBV7-3 | - | - | CASGPRGTDTQYF | TGTGCCAGCGGCCCCCGGGGCACAGATACGCAGTATTTT
TRBJ1-5 | TRBV28 | - | - | CASTPTVGVGYQPQHF | TGTGCCAGCACCCCCACTGTGGGCGTAGGTTATCAGCCCCAGCATTTT
TRBJ2-3 | TRBV19 | TRBD2 | - | CASSIRSSGRADTQYF | TGTGCCAGTAGTATCCGGTCTAGCGGGAGGGCAGATACGCAGTATTTT
TRBJ2-3 | TRBV7-8 | TRBD2 | many | CASSLTVQGLAGVTQYF | TGTGCCAGCAGCTTAACAGTACAGGGACTAGCGGGAGTTACGCAGTATTTT
TRBJ1-5 | TRBV19 | - | few | CASFPGMGQPQHF | TGTGCCAGTTTCCCGGGGATGGGGCAGCCCCAGCATTTT
TRBJ1-1 | TRBV5-1 | - | - | CASSFGGGDTEAFF | TGCGCCAGCAGCTTTGGGGGTGGTGACACTGAAGCTTTCTTT
TRBJ2-5 | TRBV11-2 | - | many | CASTPDGPQYF | TGTGCCAGCACCCCGGACGGCCCCCAGTACTTC
TRBJ2-1 | TRBV5-5 | - | few | CASSLGGGAYNEQFF | TGTGCCAGCAGCTTAGGGGGGGGCGCCTACAATGAGCAGTTCTTC
TRBJ1-2 | TRBV2 | - | many | CASRRQASYGYTF | TGTGCCAGCAGGCGACAGGCGAGCTATGGCTACACCTTC
TRBJ1-5 | TRBV7-9 | - | few | CASSLDGGQPQHF | TGTGCCAGCAGCTTAGATGGGGGTCAGCCCCAGCATTTT
TRBJ2-7 | TRBV3-1 | - | many | CASSSLNTYEQYF | TGTGCCAGCAGCAGCCTTAATACCTACGAGCAGTACTTC